These 20 T cell receptor beta chains came from one sample sequenced in a study of blood T cell repertoires in COVID-19. TCRdb keeps only in-frame clones here, not all; method: immunoSEQ multiplex PCR. The data show roughly 290,000 clones, approximately 88% seen once. Sequencing was done on a sample of PBMCs or T cells enriched from blood (not recorded which). Receptor source: a woman in her forties who had recovered from COVID-19.

The chain carries TRBV6-1 and TRBJ1-3; weak D call: TRBD1 (6 bases). Between the trimmed V and J ends, which lost 4 bases and 0 bases, there was a span of 13 bases. CDR3 size: 16 residues. Germline values: CDR1 MNHNS, CDR2 SASEGT. Here the CDR3 DNA reads TGTGCCAGCAGTGGACAGGACGGGATCTCTGGAAACACCATATATTTT. Its protein is CASSGQDGISGNTIYF.

The rearrangement links TRBV7-2 to TRBJ1-4; 8 positions match TRBD1. J was trimmed by 7 bases and V by 5 bases; bases with no gene match: 9. There are 15 residues in the CDR3. CDR1 is SGHTA, CDR2 FQGNSA, per germline. The CDR3 coding sequence is TGTGCCAGCAGCCTCGGGGGGACAGGAGGTGAAAAACTGTTTTTT. Amino acids: CASSLGGTGGEKLFF.

The V gene is TRBV7-2, the J gene TRBJ1-5; D ambiguous. The germline V gene has CDR1 SGHTA and CDR2 FQGNSA. The CDR3 sequence is 13 residues long. V was trimmed by 4 bases and J by 3 bases, leaving 7 bases between them. The CDR3, as DNA: TGTGCCAGCAGCTCAGAGGACAATCAGCCCCAGCATTTT. Protein product: CASSSEDNQPQHF.

The chain couples TRBV9 to TRBJ1-2; perhaps TRBD1 as D (6 bases). V lost 2 bases to trimming and J lost 4 bases, with 15 bases between them. Germline V gene lookup returns CDR1 SGDLS and CDR2 YYNGEE. This CDR3 has 15 amino acids. The CDR3 is CASSVEGHSVYGYTF. CDR3 DNA sequence: TGTGCCAGCAGCGTTGAGGGACATAGCGTCTATGGCTACACCTTC.

This chain joins TRBV19 and TRBJ2-1; D is possibly TRBD2 (6 bases). Trimming shortened V by 1 base and J by 0 bases, and 13 bases separated the two germline ends. The germline V gene has CDR1 LNHDA and CDR2 SQIVND (reference sequence). The CDR3 length is 17 residues. The CDR3, as DNA: TGTGCCAGTAGTATAGGAGCTAGCGCTAGCTCCTACAATGAGCAGTTCTTC. This sequence encodes CASSIGASASSYNEQFF. Full variable domain (missing parts from reference TRBV19 and TRBJ2-1): DGGITQSPKYLFRKEGQNVTLSCEQNLNHDAMYWYRQDPGQGLRLIYYSQIVNDFQKGDIAEGYSVSREKKESFPLTVTSAQKNPTAFYLCASSIGASASSYNEQFFGPGTRLTVL.

Worth noting for this clone: Different DNA sequences within this sample yield the same CDR3. This rearrangement joins TRBV9 to TRBJ2-5; 7 bases fit TRBD2. The CDR3 has 15 amino acids. V gave up 0 bases and J gave up 4 bases; unmatched junction bases: 6. The germline gives CDR1 SGDLS, CDR2 YYNGEE. This chain's CDR3 is CASSVETGGGETQYF. The CDR3 coding sequence is TGTGCCAGCAGCGTAGAAACGGGGGGTGGAGAGACCCAGTACTTC.

The chain joins TRBV21-1 to TRBJ1-4; the table's D gene call, TRBD1, was not cross checked with the DNA. TRBV21-1 is a documented pseudogene. The CDR3 extends over 16 amino acids. The CDR3 sequence: CASSIRNATFPEKLFF. The CDR3 DNA follows: TGTGCCAGCAGCATTCGAAACGCGACATTTCCTGAAAAACTGTTTTTT.

The rearrangement links TRBV5-1 to TRBJ1-2; TRBD1 might be the D (5 bases). From germline, CDR1 is SGHRS and CDR2 YFSETQ. This CDR3 comprises 13 residues. The V gene lost 4 bases and the J gene lost 8 bases, with 15 bases spanning the gap. In nucleotides, the CDR3 is TGCGCCAGCAGCCAGGGAACCAGAGAGGGCTACACCTTC. Amino acids: CASSQGTREGYTF.

The chain links TRBV14 to TRBJ2-1; no reliable D call. The CDR3 covers 13 residues. V was shortened by 4 bases and J by 9 bases, with 13 bases between the two germline ends. Germline V gene data show CDR1 as SGHDN and CDR2 as FVKESK. The CDR3 is CASSLILAGEQFF. As DNA, the CDR3 is TGTGCCAGCAGCCTTATTTTAGCCGGTGAGCAGTTCTTC.

This rearrangement joins TRBV7-9 to TRBJ1-2; 7 nucleotides align to TRBD1. There are 17 residues in the CDR3. V shed 5 bases, J shed 4 bases, and the junction held 16 bases outside the gene matches. Germline V gene data show CDR1 as SEHNR and CDR2 as FQNEAQ (reference sequence). In DNA form, the CDR3 reads TGTGCCAGCAGCCCCACCGTTCCACAGGGGCGGGTCTATGGCTACACCTTC. Amino acids: CASSPTVPQGRVYGYTF.

The gene calls are TRBV7-9 and TRBJ1-2, with D possibly TRBD1 on 6 matching bases. The CDR3 is 15 amino acids. The germline V gene has CDR1 SEHNR and CDR2 FQNEAQ (reference sequence). V was clipped by 5 bases and J by 5 bases, with 18 bases between them. The CDR3 loop is CASSIAGGRGYGYTF. CDR3 bases: TGTGCCAGCAGCATCGCCGGGGGGCGAGGGTATGGCTACACCTTC.

This chain joins TRBV5-1 and TRBJ2-3, with 15 bases aligning to TRBD2. The germline V gene has CDR1 SGHRS and CDR2 YFSETQ. V dropped 3 bases and J dropped 0; count of bases not matched to a gene: 5. The length of the CDR3 is 18 residues. The CDR3 region is CASSSGTSGRTSTDTQYF. CDR3 nucleotide sequence: TGCGCCAGCAGCTCCGGGACTAGCGGGAGGACTAGCACAGATACGCAGTATTTT.

The V call is TRBV6-2 or TRBV6-3, the J call TRBJ2-3; 11 bases are a match to TRBD2. The CDR3 is made up of 14 amino acids. Germline-derived CDR1 and CDR2 are MNHEY and SVGEGT. V shed 4 bases and J 4 bases; nucleotides not matched to a gene: 1. CDR3 residues: CASSFSGGADTQYF. In DNA, the CDR3 is TGTGCCAGCAGTTTTAGCGGGGGGGCAGATACGCAGTATTTT.

The chain is built from TRBV19 and TRBJ2-6; 8 bases fit TRBD1. Trimming cost V 3 bases and J 1 base; bases outside gene matches: 14. Germline CDR1 LNHDA, CDR2 SQIVND (reference sequence). The CDR3 sequence is 20 residues long. CDR3 bases: TGTGCCAGTAGTATTTTCGGACAGGGCGGTCTTGGGTCTGGGGCCAACGTCCTGACTTTC. Its translation is CASSIFGQGGLGSGANVLTF. Filled out from reference TRBV19 and TRBJ2-6, the complete variable domain reads DGGITQSPKYLFRKEGQNVTLSCEQNLNHDAMYWYRQDPGQGLRLIYYSQIVNDFQKGDIAEGYSVSREKKESFPLTVTSAQKNPTAFYLCASSIFGQGGLGSGANVLTFGAGSRLTVL.

This clone was detected a few times. The rearrangement uses TRBV5-4 and TRBJ1-1, with TRBD1 matching over 9 bases. V was clipped by 6 bases and J by 5 bases; unmatched bases: 8. Germline assignment: CDR1 SGHNT and CDR2 YYREEE (reference sequence). The CDR3 totals 14 residues. CDR3: CASNRQGGVTEAFF. The CDR3 coding sequence is TGTGCCAGCAACCGACAGGGGGGAGTTACTGAAGCTTTCTTT.

This sequence joins TRBV7-5 and TRBJ1-2. TRBV7-5 is designated a pseudogene. The CDR3 has 14 amino acids. CDR3 in amino acids: CARNTDGKNYGYTF. The CDR3, as DNA: TGTGCCAGAAACACGGACGGGAAGAACTATGGCTACACCTTC.

The chain links TRBV5-1 to TRBJ2-3, with 9 bases fitting TRBD1. The CDR3 covers 14 residues. Per germline, CDR1 SGHRS and CDR2 YFSETQ. V shed 7 bases, J shed 4 bases, and the junction held 7 bases outside the gene matches. CDR3 sequence: CASGTGRPPDTQYF. Here the CDR3 DNA reads TGCGCCAGCGGGACAGGGCGACCCCCAGATACGCAGTATTTT. The full variable domain, rest sourced from reference TRBV5-1 and TRBJ2-3, is KAGVTQTPRYLIKTRGQQVTLSCSPISGHRSVSWYQQTPGQGLQFLFEYFSETQRNKGNFPGRFSGRQFSNSRSEMNVSTLELGDSALYLCASGTGRPPDTQYFGPGTRLTVL.

This clone has a single count. The chain carries TRBV7-9 and TRBJ1-2; D not resolved. This CDR3 contains 13 residues. Germline V lookup: CDR1 SEHNR, CDR2 FQNEAQ (reference sequence). V lost 5 bases and J 3 bases, leaving 10 bases between the germline ends. CDR3 nucleotide sequence: TGTGCCAGCAGCCCGGGTCGGCACTATGGCTACACCTTC. Protein sequence: CASSPGRHYGYTF. The full variable domain, rest sourced from reference TRBV7-9 and TRBJ1-2, is DTGVSQNPRHKITKRGQNVTFRCDPISEHNRLYWYRQTLGQGPEFLTYFQNEAQLEKSRLLSDRFSAERPKGSFSTLEIQRTEQGDSAMYLCASSPGRHYGYTFGSGTRLTVV.

The CDR3 bases are TGCGCCAGCAGTGAGTCCACTAGCGGGATGGGGCAGTACTTC. It yields the protein CASSESTSGMGQYF. V gene TRBV10-1 combines with J gene TRBJ2-7; 10 bases fit TRBD2. Germline V gene sequence: CDR1 WNHNN, CDR2 SYGVQD (reference sequence). The V and J ends lost 0 bases and 9 bases, in that order; junction bases with no gene match: 5. CDR3 length: 14 residues.

This rearrangement joins TRBV15 to TRBJ1-4, with TRBD1 matching over 7 bases. Germline V CDR1 and CDR2: LNHNV, YYDKDF (reference sequence). The ends lost 5 bases at V and 3 bases at J; junction bases unmatched: 6. The CDR3 loop spans 15 amino acids. The CDR3 loop reads CATSVRTGSNEKLFF. CDR3 bases: TGTGCCACCAGCGTACGGACAGGATCTAATGAAAAACTGTTTTTT. The full variable domain, with the rest looked up from reference TRBV15 and TRBJ1-4, is DAMVIQNPRYQVTQFGKPVTLSCSQTLNHNVMYWYQQKSSQAPKLLFHYYDKDFNNEADTPDNFQSRRPNTSFCFLDIRSPGLGDTAMYLCATSVRTGSNEKLFFGSGTQLSVL.